A single sample gave rise to the 21 T cell receptor beta chains below, sequenced in a study of long-term antiretroviral therapy in people with HIV. Researchers ran immunoSEQ v3.0 at survey level. The table came from immunoSEQ multiplex PCR; TCRdb's copy has only in-frame clones and leaves some out. Of roughly 18,000 clones in the sample, around 76% were seen once. The sequences come from unsorted PBMCs, collected 2.2 years after starting antiretroviral therapy. These receptors originate from a man over 45 with HIV.

This rearrangement joins TRBV19 to TRBJ2-7; a weak D match, TRBD1 (6 bases). The CDR3 consists of 14 residues. V dropped 1 base and J dropped 2 bases, with 9 bases sitting between them. CDR1 and CDR2 (germline): LNHDA, SQIVND (reference sequence). Here the CDR3 DNA reads TGTGCCAGTAGTATAGGGACAGCAACCTACGAGCAGTACTTC. It codes for CASSIGTATYEQYF. Full variable domain (outside the CDR3, taken from reference TRBV19 and TRBJ2-7): DGGITQSPKYLFRKEGQNVTLSCEQNLNHDAMYWYRQDPGQGLRLIYYSQIVNDFQKGDIAEGYSVSREKKESFPLTVTSAQKNPTAFYLCASSIGTATYEQYFGPGTRLTVT.

The genes are TRBV18 and TRBJ2-3, with unresolved D. This CDR3 has 14 amino acids. V dropped 2 bases and J dropped 11 bases, with 17 bases sitting between them. From germline, CDR1 is KGHSH and CDR2 LQKENI. CDR3 region: CASSPSVTDTGQYF. CDR3 in DNA: TGTGCCAGCTCACCAAGTGTTACAGATACTGGGCAGTATTTT.

The rearrangement links TRBV10-3 to TRBJ1-2, with D uncertain. From germline, CDR1 is ENHRY and CDR2 SYGVKD. The V end was cut by 2 bases, the J end by 2 bases, with 6 bases between. The CDR3 runs to 13 residues. CDR3 DNA sequence: TGTGCCATCAGTGAGGACGGGAACTATGGCTACACCTTC. As protein: CAISEDGNYGYTF.

This rearrangement joins TRBV6-1 to TRBJ2-7; 8 bases line up with TRBD1. Germline V lookup: CDR1 MNHNS, CDR2 SASEGT. V was clipped by 6 bases and J by 5 bases; unmatched bases: 9. This CDR3 region has 14 residues. CDR3 nucleotide sequence: TGTGCCAGCAGACTCGGACAGGGTAAGAACGAGCAGTACTTC. Residues: CASRLGQGKNEQYF.

The rearrangement uses TRBV5-6 and TRBJ2-1; 7 bases line up with TRBD2. V gave up 0 bases and J gave up 6 bases; unmatched junction bases: 9. Germline values: CDR1 SGHDT, CDR2 YYEEEE. This CDR3 spans 16 amino acids. The CDR3 DNA reads TGTGCCAGCAGCTTGGGGGGCTTGGCGGGAGTCAATGAGCAGTTCTTC. Its protein product is CASSLGGLAGVNEQFF.

The chain employs TRBV9 and TRBJ2-3; D not certain. CDR1 and CDR2 (germline): SGDLS, YYNGEE. Trimming removed 1 base from V and 2 bases from J, with 8 bases in between. CDR3 size: 14 residues. The CDR3: CASSVSAHTDTQYF. CDR3 bases: TGTGCCAGCAGCGTATCCGCTCACACAGATACGCAGTATTTT.

V is TRBV9 and J is TRBJ2-1; the D is unclear. This CDR3 spans 12 amino acids. Germline CDR1 and CDR2: SGDLS and YYNGEE. With 4 bases removed from V and 6 bases from J, the gap between germline ends came to 8 bases. CDR3 coding DNA: TGTGCCAGCAGCTCTCGGGCCAATGAGCAGTTCTTC. This translates into CASSSRANEQFF.

The chain has TRBV6-6 and TRBJ1-2, with 7 bases aligning to TRBD1. The CDR3 runs 15 residues. The trim removed 2 bases at V and 6 bases at J, leaving 9 bases unmatched. The germline gives CDR1 MNHNY, CDR2 SVGAGI (reference sequence). As DNA, the CDR3 is TGTGCCAGCAGTTACCCCCGCGGACAGGCGGATGGCTACACCTTC. Its translation is CASSYPRGQADGYTF.

The chain combines TRBV2 with TRBJ2-1, with 14 nucleotides matching TRBD2. Germline CDR1 reads SNHLY; CDR2 reads FYNNEI. The CDR3 spans 15 residues. J lost 8 bases, V lost 6 bases, and 6 bases had no gene match. Here the CDR3 DNA reads TGTGCCAGCAGGGAGACGGGACTAGCGGGGGATGAGCAGTTCTTC. Its translation is CASRETGLAGDEQFF.

The chain has TRBV19 and TRBJ2-7; D remains unclear. Germline V CDR1 and CDR2: LNHDA, SQIVND (reference sequence). V lost 3 bases and J lost 3, with 15 bases in between. The CDR3 is 15 amino acids. CDR3 loop: CASSMSYGVSYEQYF. CDR3 DNA sequence: TGTGCCAGTAGTATGTCGTATGGGGTGAGCTACGAGCAGTACTTC.

The chain employs TRBV19 and TRBJ1-5, with 10 nucleotides matching TRBD1. The CDR3 spans 15 residues. Trimming cost V 2 bases and J 4 bases; bases outside gene matches: 2. Germline CDR1 and CDR2: LNHDA and SQIVND (reference sequence). CDR3 sequence (DNA): TGTGCCAGTAGTATATGGACAGGGGGAAATCAGCCCCAGCATTTT. Its protein is CASSIWTGGNQPQHF.

This sequence joins TRBV5-8 and TRBJ1-1, with D unclear. The CDR3 totals 12 residues. The V end was cut by 2 bases, the J end by 1 base, with 3 bases between. Germline loops: CDR1 SGHTS, CDR2 YDEGEE. In DNA, the CDR3 is TGTGCCAGCAGCTTTTGGAACACTGAAGCTTTCTTT. It is translated as CASSFWNTEAFF. Together with reference TRBV5-8 and TRBJ1-1, the CDR3 gives the full variable domain: EAGVTQSPTHLIKTRGQQATLRCSPISGHTSVYWYQQALGLGLQFLLWYDEGEERNRGNFPPRFSGRQFPNYSSELNVNALELEDSALYLCASSFWNTEAFFGQGTRLTVV.

This chain connects TRBV14 to TRBJ1-1; D may be TRBD1 (5 bases). V lost 0 bases, J lost 2 bases, and 16 bases lay in between. The CDR3 spans 17 residues. In germline, CDR1 is SGHDN, CDR2 FVKESK. The CDR3 DNA is TGTGCCAGCAGCCAAGATTACAGACGACAGACTAACACTGAAGCTTTCTTT. It codes for CASSQDYRRQTNTEAFF.

The J gene is TRBJ2-1, the V gene TRBV18; 12 positions agree with TRBD2. This CDR3 has 16 amino acids. Germline V lookup: CDR1 KGHSH, CDR2 LQKENI. Trimming took 3 bases from V and 5 from J; bases not matched to a gene: 5. The CDR3 DNA follows: TGTGCCAGCTCACCCCCTAGCGGGAGGGCCCACAATGAGCAGTTCTTC. Residues: CASSPPSGRAHNEQFF.

The gene calls are TRBV30 and TRBJ2-7; TRBD2 matches at 12 bases. The CDR3 contains 15 residues. Losses at the gene ends were 3 bases for V and 1 base for J; bases not matched to a gene: 4. The germline CDR1 and CDR2 sequences are GTSNPN and SVGIG (reference sequence). The CDR3 coding sequence is TGTGCCTGGAGCGCGACTAGCGGGGGTTCCTACGAGCAGTACTTC. This encodes CAWSATSGGSYEQYF.

The chain joins TRBV19 to TRBJ1-6; maybe TRBD1 (5 bases). Per germline, CDR1 LNHDA and CDR2 SQIVND (reference sequence). Trimming pared 3 bases from V and 6 bases from J, leaving 12 bases between. The CDR3 is 15 residues long. The CDR3 spells CASSISGAFNSPLHF. The CDR3 coding sequence is TGTGCCAGTAGTATCAGTGGGGCATTTAATTCACCCCTCCACTTT. The complete variable domain, with remaining parts taken from reference TRBV19 and TRBJ1-6, reads DGGITQSPKYLFRKEGQNVTLSCEQNLNHDAMYWYRQDPGQGLRLIYYSQIVNDFQKGDIAEGYSVSREKKESFPLTVTSAQKNPTAFYLCASSISGAFNSPLHFGNGTRLTVT.

The V gene is TRBV4-2, the J gene TRBJ2-3; tentative D call: TRBD1 (7 bases). Trimming cost V 5 bases and J 1 base, with 16 bases left between them. The CDR3 sequence is 16 residues long. Germline V gene sequence: CDR1 LGHNA, CDR2 YNFKEQ. The DNA for the CDR3 is TGTGCCAGCAGCGCTCGACAGGGAGGCGGCACAGATACGCAGTATTTT. Protein sequence: CASSARQGGGTDTQYF.

This clone has just one count. The chain joins TRBV7-2 to TRBJ2-7; 12 bases align to TRBD2. The CDR3 has 17 amino acids. CDR1 is SGHTA, CDR2 FQGNSA, per germline. J lost 1 base, V lost 5 bases, and 9 bases had no gene match. CDR3 sequence: CASSGTSGRPGSYEQYF. In DNA, the CDR3 is TGTGCCAGCAGCGGCACTAGCGGGAGGCCCGGGTCCTACGAGCAGTACTTC.

The CDR3 sequence is CASSKPGLAGYEQYF. DNA for the CDR3: TGTGCCAGTAGTAAGCCGGGACTAGCGGGCTACGAGCAGTACTTC. This sequence joins TRBV19 and TRBJ2-7, with 12 nucleotides matching TRBD2. CDR3 length equals 15 residues. Germline lookup yields CDR1 LNHDA and CDR2 SQIVND (reference sequence). V shed 4 bases, J shed 3 bases, and the junction held 4 bases outside the gene matches.

The genes are TRBV9 and TRBJ2-7, with TRBD1 matching 9 bases. Germline values: CDR1 SGDLS, CDR2 YYNGEE. This CDR3 comprises 14 residues. V was pared by 4 bases and J by 3 bases, with 5 bases of the junction left unmatched. CDR3 in amino acids: CASSPGTGFYEQYF. The CDR3 nucleotides read TGTGCCAGCAGCCCGGGGACAGGGTTCTACGAGCAGTACTTC.

The chain employs TRBV4-3 and TRBJ2-3, with TRBD2 matching over 11 bases. J lost 4 bases, V lost 4 bases, and 7 bases had no gene match. Germline values: CDR1 LGHNA, CDR2 YSLEER. This CDR3 comprises 16 residues. The DNA for the CDR3 is TGCGCCAGCAGCCTTGATAGCGGGGGGGCGGCAGATACGCAGTATTTT. Translated: CASSLDSGGAADTQYF.